Listed here are 20 T cell receptor beta chains from one sample, sequenced in a study of glioma-infiltrating T cells after dendritic cell vaccination. The method was immunoSEQ multiplex PCR; TCRdb's version includes in-frame clones alone and lacks a portion of them. Altogether around 90,000 clones are present, 70% to 80% being singletons, with the ten largest covering around 5.9%. The specimen comprised blood, sampled before dendritic cell vaccination. The receptors shown here come from a human donor with glioblastoma.

V usage is TRBV10-2 and J usage is TRBJ1-1; TRBD1 matches at 7 bases. The CDR3 has 13 residues. The V gene's germline CDR1 is WSHSY and CDR2 SAAADI. The trim removed 9 bases at V and 12 bases at J, leaving 16 bases unmatched. The CDR3 here is CASRAGTERDPFF. For the CDR3, the DNA is TGCGCCAGTAGAGCCGGGACAGAAAGAGATCCTTTCTTT.

The chain couples TRBV19 to TRBJ2-1, with 8 bases lining up with TRBD1. The length of the CDR3 is 13 residues. V shed 3 bases, J shed 12 bases, and the junction held 7 bases outside the gene matches. The germline V gene encodes CDR1 LNHDA and CDR2 SQIVND (reference sequence). CDR3 sequence (DNA): TGTGCCAGTAGTATGGACCGAGACAGGGGGCAGTTCTTC. It is translated as CASSMDRDRGQFF.

In this sample, this clone turned up a few times. V is TRBV4-1 and J is TRBJ2-7; 9 bases line up with TRBD1. The V gene's germline CDR1 is MGHRA and CDR2 YSYEKL. The CDR3 covers 15 residues. V gave up 2 bases and J gave up 3 bases; unmatched junction bases: 5. The CDR3 spells CASSQRTGVFYEQYF. CDR3 sequence (DNA): TGCGCCAGCAGCCAACGGACAGGGGTGTTCTACGAGCAGTACTTC.

V and J are TRBV28 and TRBJ2-7; TRBD2 aligns across 9 bases. The junction had 5 bases not matched to a gene; V was cut back by 1 base and J by 4 bases. The CDR3 consists of 15 residues. CDR1 and CDR2 from the germline V gene are MDHEN and SYDVKM. The CDR3 nucleotides are TGTGCCAGCAGTTTATACGGACTAGCGACATACGAGCAGTACTTC. Protein product: CASSLYGLATYEQYF.

This chain joins TRBV4-1 and TRBJ2-3, with 12 bases that match TRBD2. The ends lost 1 base at V and 5 bases at J; junction bases unmatched: 1. CDR1 is MGHRA, CDR2 YSYEKL, per germline. This CDR3 is built from 15 residues. The chain's CDR3 is CASSQGLAGVDTQYF. The CDR3 DNA follows: TGCGCCAGCAGCCAAGGACTAGCGGGGGTAGATACGCAGTATTTT.

This chain links TRBV7-9 with TRBJ2-5; D is ambiguous. Per the germline V gene, CDR1 is SEHNR and CDR2 is FQNEAQ (reference sequence). Trimming stripped 3 bases from V and 1 base from J, with 6 bases between. This CDR3 has 13 residues. CDR3 residues: CASSFYSQETQYF. The CDR3 nucleotides read TGTGCCAGCAGCTTTTACAGCCAAGAGACCCAGTACTTC.

This clone came up a few times. The V call is TRBV6-5, the J call TRBJ2-7; possibly TRBD2 for D (5 bases). Looked up from germline, CDR1 is MNHEY and CDR2 is SVGAGI. V dropped 10 bases and J dropped 2 bases, with 18 bases sitting between them. This CDR3 has 14 amino acids. The chain's CDR3 is CATAGGAITYEQYF. Written as DNA, the CDR3 is TGTGCCACCGCGGGTGGAGCCATAACCTACGAGCAGTACTTC.

The chain couples TRBV19 to TRBJ1-5; 8 bases are shared with TRBD1. Germline assignment: CDR1 LNHDA and CDR2 SQIVND (reference sequence). This CDR3 has 15 amino acids. V lost 0 bases to trimming and J lost 2 bases; unmatched junction nucleotides: 0. CDR3 residues: CASSIEGQGNQPQHF. The CDR3, as DNA: TGTGCCAGTAGTATAGAGGGACAGGGCAATCAGCCCCAGCATTTT.

The gene calls are TRBV30 and TRBJ1-1, with a possible D match to TRBD1 (5 bases). CDR1 and CDR2 from the germline V gene are GTSNPN and SVGIG (reference sequence). With 4 bases removed from V and 2 bases from J, the gap between germline ends came to 8 bases. This CDR3 has 12 amino acids. CDR3 nucleotide sequence: TGTGCCTGGACACAGGCCAACACTGAAGCTTTCTTT. Residues: CAWTQANTEAFF.

The V call is TRBV29-1, the J call TRBJ1-1; D unclear. The CDR3 contains 12 residues. Trimming removed 4 bases at V and 1 base at J, with 7 bases between. Germline V CDR1 and CDR2: SQVTM, ANQGSEA. The chain's CDR3 is CSVVRGNTEAFF. The CDR3 DNA sequence: TGCAGCGTTGTACGGGGGAACACTGAAGCTTTCTTT.

This sequence joins TRBV29-1 and TRBJ2-2; TRBD2 matches at 9 bases. The V and J ends lost 4 bases and 3 bases, in that order; junction bases with no gene match: 3. The CDR3 contains 14 residues. The V gene's germline CDR1 is SQVTM and CDR2 ANQGSEA. The CDR3 sequence: CSVGLAGYTGELFF. The CDR3 DNA is TGCAGCGTTGGTCTAGCGGGGTACACCGGGGAGCTGTTTTTT.

The CDR3 is CASSRWGQPEAFF. The DNA for the CDR3 is TGTGCCAGCAGCCGCTGGGGACAGCCTGAAGCTTTCTTT. The chain employs TRBV5-6 and TRBJ1-1; 7 nucleotides match TRBD1. The germline gives CDR1 SGHDT, CDR2 YYEEEE. This CDR3 has 13 amino acids. V gave up 4 bases and J gave up 6 bases; unmatched junction bases: 6.

The chain links TRBV28 to TRBJ2-1, with D perhaps matching TRBD2 (6 bases). In germline, CDR1 is MDHEN, CDR2 SYDVKM. V was pared by 3 bases and J by 3 bases, with 9 bases between. The CDR3 has 14 residues. CDR3 sequence: CASSFAGYYNEQFF. The CDR3 nucleotides read TGTGCCAGCAGTTTCGCGGGGTACTACAATGAGCAGTTCTTC.

J is TRBJ2-1 and V is TRBV11-3; D call uncertain. The CDR3 extends over 15 amino acids. Germline loops: CDR1 SGHNT, CDR2 YENEEA. The germline V and J ends were trimmed by 5 bases and 4 bases, with 15 bases remaining between them. CDR3 sequence reads: CASSQDSIVYNEQFF. CDR3 nucleotide sequence: TGTGCCAGCAGCCAAGACTCAATTGTATACAATGAGCAGTTCTTC.

The chain links TRBV11-2 to TRBJ2-4; 11 positions match TRBD2. This CDR3 has 15 amino acids. Looked up from germline, CDR1 is SGHAT and CDR2 is FQNNGV. The J segment lost 8 bases and the V segment lost 1 base, leaving 4 bases of the junction unmatched. The CDR3 is CASSLGSSGGDIQYF. In DNA form, the CDR3 reads TGTGCCAGCAGCTTAGGTAGTAGCGGGGGGGACATTCAGTACTTC.

J is TRBJ2-5 and V is TRBV18; 7 bases match TRBD1. Germline loops: CDR1 KGHSH, CDR2 LQKENI. This CDR3 is 15 amino acids long. V lost 5 bases and J lost 4; bases outside the gene matches: 10. The CDR3: CASSFDRVVGETQYF. CDR3 in DNA: TGTGCCAGCTCATTCGACAGGGTTGTCGGAGAGACCCAGTACTTC.

The chain carries TRBV27 and TRBJ1-5, with TRBD1 matching over 8 bases. Germline trimming cut 5 bases from V and 4 bases from J; bases unmatched to any gene: 4. Germline-derived CDR1 and CDR2 are MNHEY and SMNVEV (reference sequence). The CDR3 covers 14 residues. The CDR3 is CASSGTGHNQPQHF. As DNA, the CDR3 is TGTGCCAGCAGTGGGACAGGACATAATCAGCCCCAGCATTTT.

V gene TRBV2 combines with J gene TRBJ2-7; 9 bases agree with TRBD1. The CDR3 contains 13 residues. Germline CDR1 and CDR2: SNHLY and FYNNEI. The ends lost 8 bases at V and 5 bases at J; junction bases unmatched: 7. CDR3 loop: CASLRDRVNEQYF. The CDR3 region has the DNA TGTGCCAGCCTTAGGGACAGGGTGAACGAGCAGTACTTC.

The V and J genes are TRBV5-1 and TRBJ1-2; TRBD1 is a possible D gene (6 bases). There are 13 residues in the CDR3. Germline CDR1 SGHRS, CDR2 YFSETQ. The V end lost 1 base, the J end lost 8 bases, and 12 bases lay between the germline ends. CDR3 DNA sequence: TGCGCCAGCAGCTTGACAGGGTCGGGCGGCTACACCTTC. Amino acids: CASSLTGSGGYTF. Using reference TRBV5-1 and TRBJ1-2 for the parts outside the CDR3, the full variable domain is KAGVTQTPRYLIKTRGQQVTLSCSPISGHRSVSWYQQTPGQGLQFLFEYFSETQRNKGNFPGRFSGRQFSNSRSEMNVSTLELGDSALYLCASSLTGSGGYTFGSGTRLTVV.

The chain has TRBV5-1 and TRBJ2-5, with TRBD2 identical over 13 bases. V trimming: 4 bases; J trimming: 1 base; junction bases outside the gene matches: 4. The CDR3 sequence is 16 residues long. Germline CDR1 and CDR2: SGHRS and YFSETQ. The DNA of the CDR3 is TGCGCCAGCAGCGGGGGACTAGCGGGGATCCAAGAGACCCAGTACTTC. Protein: CASSGGLAGIQETQYF.